Below are 2 T cell receptor beta chains sequenced from a single sample in a study of low-dose radiotherapy and immunotherapy resistance in tumors. Priming of first-strand cDNA relied on TRAV- and TRBV-specific primers (covering alpha and beta chains). TCRs were amplified for around 21 PCR cycles with a constant-region primer and V-primer adapter. One entry per CDR3 protein, called by TCRdb with MiXCR from the reads. The sample consists of tens of thousands of distinct CDR3 sequences, roughly 30% of them appearing once. Regarding time point: before trial treatment. This specimen consisted of PBMCs, obtained before treatment. These receptors were collected from a female donor with ovarian cancer.

In this sample, this clonotype turned up many times. No conserved phenylalanine or tryptophan ends this CDR3, so it is likely a read error. The limits of the CDR3 on the DNA are not certain, so only TCRdb's listed CDR3 is given. V gene TRBV6-2 or TRBV6-3 combines with J gene TRBJ1-4. From its first to its last residue, the CDR3 has 12 amino acids. In germline, CDR1 is MNHEY, CDR2 SVGEGT. The CDR3 spells CASSESTGALIY.

This clonotype was observed many times. The chain joins TRBV12-5 to TRBJ1-5; the D is unclear. Trimming left V 0 bases short and J 6 bases short, with 15 bases between. The CDR3 runs 16 residues. CDR1 and CDR2 from the germline V gene are LGHNT and FRNRAP. This chain's CDR3 is CASGLVPGVVSQPQHF. The CDR3 coding sequence is TGTGCTAGTGGTTTGGTACCCGGGGTGGTGAGTCAGCCCCAGCATTTT.